This T cell receptor (beta chain) originates from a study of blood T cells in healthy people across ages. Per the germline V gene, CDR1 is DFQATT and CDR2 is SNEGSKA (reference sequence). V lost 8 bases and J lost 2; bases outside the gene matches: 12. This CDR3 contains 15 residues. About 10 milliliters of peripheral blood were drawn from each donor. Whole-study findings and limits: CMV status of donors was unknown, possibly confounding expanded clonotype changes.

This clonotype has just one count. Its cognate antigen is unknown. The use of a sample-barcoded 5' primer and a J-beta primer mix characterized a second PCR of about 7 to 12 cycles. Every sample produced at least 3 million CDR3-containing paired-end reads. MiXCR was run by TCRdb on the 5' RACE reads, yielding one entry per CDR3 protein. The table records 780,000 or so distinct CDR3 sequences, more than 55% of them present only once. The specimen sequenced was blood. This TCR derives from a man aged 35 to 55 in good health. V and J are TRBV20-1 and TRBJ1-5; the match to TRBD1 covers 7 bases. Here the CDR3 DNA reads TGCAGTCCCCTCGATGACAGGGTCCGCAATCAGCCCCAGCATTTT. This encodes CSPLDDRVRNQPQHF.